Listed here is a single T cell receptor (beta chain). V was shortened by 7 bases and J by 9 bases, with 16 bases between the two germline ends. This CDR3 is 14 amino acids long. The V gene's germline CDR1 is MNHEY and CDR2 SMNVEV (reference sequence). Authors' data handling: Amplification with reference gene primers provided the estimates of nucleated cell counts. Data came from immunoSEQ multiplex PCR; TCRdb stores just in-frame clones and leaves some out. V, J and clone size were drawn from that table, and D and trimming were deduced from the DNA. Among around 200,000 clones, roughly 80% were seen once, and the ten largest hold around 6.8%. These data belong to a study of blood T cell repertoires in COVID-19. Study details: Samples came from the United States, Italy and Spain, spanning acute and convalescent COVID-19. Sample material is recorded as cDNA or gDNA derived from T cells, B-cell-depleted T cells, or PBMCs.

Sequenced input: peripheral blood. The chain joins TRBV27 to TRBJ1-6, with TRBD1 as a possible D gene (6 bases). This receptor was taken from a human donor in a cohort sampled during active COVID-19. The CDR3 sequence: CASTMRGGASPLHF. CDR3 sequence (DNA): TGTGCCAGCACCATGCGAGGGGGAGCTTCACCCCTCCACTTT.